This T cell receptor beta chain was identified in a study of blood T cell repertoires in COVID-19. At the level of the study: COVID-19 samples, acute and convalescent, were from the United States, Italy and Spain.

Germline V CDR1 and CDR2: SGHRS, YFSETQ. The CDR3 is made up of 16 amino acids. V dropped 0 bases and J dropped 0 bases, with 12 bases sitting between them. Here immunoSEQ multiplex PCR was the method, and the copy in TCRdb shows in-frame clones only, minus some. Of some 250,000 clones in the sample, around 86% were seen once. This chain uses TRBV5-1 with TRBJ2-5; D is ambiguous. Sequencing was performed on PBMCs or T cells enriched from blood (not recorded which). The clonotype comes from a woman between 40 and 55 years old with acute COVID-19. For the CDR3, the DNA is TGCGCCAGCAGCTTGGGTGTTGGCTCGTACCAAGAGACCCAGTACTTC. Protein product: CASSLGVGSYQETQYF.